A selection of T cell receptor beta chains follows, all from one sample in a study of T cells in Graves' hyperthyroidism and ophthalmopathy. Via MiXCR, TCRdb re-called the multiplex PCR reads, giving one row per CDR3 protein. Of roughly 160,000 distinct CDR3 sequences listed, over 7.5% are singletons. Sequencing used blood. The origin of the receptors is a woman aged 18-29 years with Graves' hyperthyroidism that later progressed to Graves' ophthalmopathy. Both conserved end residues are part of each CDR3. A D gene is named only where the DNA matches it firmly. Expanded clones are given a class, and other clones once, few, many or no size at all.

-	many	TRBV28	TRBJ2-3	TGTGCCATCCACTCGTCGACGCCAGGCACAGATACGCAGTATTTT	CAIHSSTPGTDTQYF
-	few	TRBV7-9	TRBJ2-1	TGTGCCAGCAGCTTAGGTTGGGACGCACCCTACAATGAGCAGTTCTTC	CASSLGWDAPYNEQFF
TRBD1	many	TRBV6-6	TRBJ1-2	TGTGCCAGCAGTTACTCTCCAGGACAGGCTACAACTAACTATGGCTACACCTTC	CASSYSPGQATTNYGYTF
TRBD2	-	TRBV20-1	TRBJ2-3	TGCAGTGCTAGGCTAGCGGGAGATGTGAGATTGGATACGCAGTATTTT	CSARLAGDVRLDTQYF
-	many	TRBV30	TRBJ2-3	TGTGCCTGGAGCCAGGGAGATACGCAGTATTTT	CAWSQGDTQYF
-	many	TRBV3-1	TRBJ2-5	TGTGCCAGCAGCCAAGACCTGGCGTGGGAGACCCAGTACTTC	CASSQDLAWETQYF
TRBD2	-	TRBV5-8	TRBJ2-1	TGTGCCAGCAGCTTGGGGAGCGGGGGTTCGGACAATGAGCAGTTCTTC	CASSLGSGGSDNEQFF
TRBD1	-	TRBV7-9	TRBJ2-7	TGTGCCAGCAGTTCCGGGACAGGAATCTACGAGCAGTACTTC	CASSSGTGIYEQYF
-	many	TRBV10-2	TRBJ1-1	TGCGCCAGCAGTCGTACAGGGAACACTGAAGCTTTCTTT	CASSRTGNTEAFF
TRBD2	many	TRBV7-9	TRBJ2-2	TGTGCCAGCAGCTTAGCCCCTCTTACTAGCGGGAACACCGGGGAGCTGTTTTTT	CASSLAPLTSGNTGELFF